The 22 T cell receptor beta chains below were found in one sample sequenced in a study of CD8+ T cells in alopecia areata. Once RNA had been extracted, it was reverse transcribed into cDNA to act as the sequencing template. Clones were sequenced by immunoSEQ multiplex PCR, and TCRdb holds only the in-frame ones, with some missing. This table holds more than 250,000 clones with no singletons; the top ten claim less than 1.5%. A sort of pooled cutaneous lymph node cells used CD4, CD8alpha, NKG2D, NKG2ACE and other stains. Sequencing was performed on CD4+ T cells sorted from a lymph node. The receptor set was obtained from a C3H/HeJ mouse with alopecia areata. As its MHC haplotype, the strain has H2-k.

As to this clone: Genes and germline are mouse. Coverage ceases 3 residues before the CDR3 finishes, and the germline J gene fills in the end. This chain uses TRBV1 with TRBJ1-6, with a tentative D call TRBD1 (6 bases). TRBJ1-6 carries the ORF label, with uncertain function. This CDR3 has 16 amino acids. Trimming took off 0 bases at V and 5 bases at J, with 11 bases between the two ends. Germline CDR1 NSQYPW, CDR2 LRSPGD (reference sequence). CDR3 bases read: TGCACCTGCAGTGCAGATCCGGCAGGGGATAATTCGCCC. Residues: CTCSADPAGDNSP. The whole CDR3 is CTCSADPAGDNSPLYF.

For this clone: Genes and germline are mouse. The read comes to an end 4 residues before the CDR3 does, leaving the germline J gene to fill in the end. Other DNA sequences of this sample code for an identical CDR3. The chain joins TRBV1 to TRBJ2-2; 7 bases are a match to TRBD2. Per the germline V gene, CDR1 is NSQYPW and CDR2 is LRSPGD (reference sequence). The junction had 3 bases not matched to a gene; V was cut back by 0 bases and J by 2 bases. The length of the CDR3 is 16 residues. The CDR3 is CTCSADLGGNTGQLYF. CDR3 bases read: TGCACCTGCAGTGCAGATCTTGGGGGGAACACCGGG.

About this clone: Gene names and germline refer to mouse. Coverage ceases 4 residues before the CDR3 finishes, and the germline J gene fills in the end. The chain has TRBV13-1 and TRBJ2-1; 9 bases are a match to TRBD2. CDR1 NSHNY and CDR2 SYGAGN come from the germline V gene. The CDR3 extends over 11 amino acids. CDR3 protein: CASWGGAEQFF. The sequenced part of the CDR3 DNA is TGTGCCAGCTGGGGGGGCGCT.

Concerning this clone itself: Genes and germline are mouse. The read stops 4 residues short of the end of the CDR3; the missing end is completed from the germline J gene. The genes are TRBV17 and TRBJ2-4, with a weak D call TRBD1 (5 bases). This CDR3 spans 14 amino acids. V lost 1 base and J lost 0, with 5 bases in between. Germline CDR1 is MNHDT and CDR2 is YYDKIL. CDR3 loop: CASSRGQSQNTLYF. The covered CDR3 bases are TGTGCTAGCAGTAGAGGACAGAGTCAAAAC.

Points on this clone: Gene names refer to mouse genes. Coverage ceases 4 residues before the CDR3 finishes, and the germline J gene fills in the end. The chain is built from TRBV5 and TRBJ2-5; 8 bases fit TRBD1. The trim removed 4 bases at V and 1 base at J, leaving 13 bases unmatched. The germline V gene encodes CDR1 LGHNA and CDR2 YNLKQL (reference sequence). This CDR3 spans 18 amino acids. Partial CDR3 DNA: TGTGCCAGCAGCCCCCCAGGCAGGGGGCGGAGGGACCAAGAC. The encoded protein is CASSPPGRGRRDQD. The entire CDR3 sequence reads CASSPPGRGRRDQDTQYF.

Only a few counts were recorded for this clone. Gene names and germline refer to mouse. The read ends 4 residues early relative to the CDR3; the germline J gene fills the gap. The chain has TRBV13-1 and TRBJ2-3, with TRBD1 matching 9 bases. Germline V gene data show CDR1 as NSHNY and CDR2 as SYGAGN. This CDR3 contains 14 residues. V shed 6 bases, J shed 1 base, and the junction held 3 bases outside the gene matches. The part of the CDR3 DNA that was read is TGTGCCAGCAACCGGGACAGGGGTGCAGAA. It encodes CASNRDRGAE. The CDR3 reads in full as CASNRDRGAETLYF.

This clone was picked up a small number of times. Genes and germline are mouse. The CDR3 is cut off 3 residues early in the read; its end comes from the germline J gene. At the DNA level, this CDR3 is encoded by other sequences in the same sample as well. This sequence joins TRBV1 and TRBJ1-6, with D hard to call. TRBJ1-6 is classed as an ORF, of uncertain function. Deletions cut 2 bases from V and 5 bases from J, with 4 bases between. Germline CDR1 is NSQYPW and CDR2 is LRSPGD (reference sequence). The CDR3 has 13 residues. The sequenced part of the CDR3 DNA is TGCACCTGCAGTGCACAAGATAATTCGCCC. Translating gives CTCSAQDNSP. The full CDR3 reads CTCSAQDNSPLYF.

Details on this clone: Here the gene names and germline are mouse. Sequencing ends 3 residues short of the CDR3 end; the germline J gene provides the rest. Additional DNA sequences in this sample encode the identical CDR3. This rearrangement joins TRBV13-1 to TRBJ1-6; D may be TRBD1 (6 bases). TRBJ1-6 is an open reading frame whose function is uncertain. CDR1 NSHNY and CDR2 SYGAGN come from the germline V gene. CDR3 length: 14 amino acids. V was trimmed by 3 bases and J by 4 bases, leaving 8 bases between them. The CDR3 sequence is CASSVQGYNSPLYF. CDR3 bases read: TGTGCCAGCAGTGTACAGGGATATAATTCGCCC.

This clone was detected only a few times. The listed genes are named as in mouse. Read sequence stops 4 residues before the CDR3 end, and the germline J gene provides the missing end. Other DNA sequences within the sample encode an identical CDR3. The rearrangement uses TRBV1 and TRBJ2-3, with D maybe TRBD1 (6 bases). This CDR3 contains 15 residues. Per the germline V gene, CDR1 is NSQYPW and CDR2 is LRSPGD (reference sequence). Trimming took 2 bases from V and 0 from J, leaving 9 bases between them. The chain's CDR3 is CTCSANRASAETLYF. The sequenced CDR3 bases are TGCACCTGCAGTGCAAACAGGGCTAGTGCAGAA.

This clone has a handful of counts. Gene names are the mouse ones. With the read ending 4 residues before the CDR3 end, the germline J gene is used to fill in that end. The chain joins TRBV5 to TRBJ1-1, with D possibly being TRBD1 (6 bases). This CDR3 has 13 residues. V was trimmed by 1 base and J by 4 bases, leaving 7 bases between them. The germline V gene encodes CDR1 LGHNA and CDR2 YNLKQL (reference sequence). The CDR3 loop reads CASSQGTATEVFF. The sequenced part of the CDR3 DNA is TGTGCCAGCAGCCAAGGGACAGCCACA.

This clone has only a few counts. Gene names denote mouse genes. The read is 4 residues too short to cover the CDR3 end, so that end is filled in from the germline J gene. The V and J genes are TRBV13-1 and TRBJ2-1; possibly TRBD1 for D (7 bases). Trimming shortened V by 2 bases and J by 5 bases, and 17 bases separated the two germline ends. From germline, CDR1 is NSHNY and CDR2 SYGAGN. The CDR3 has 16 residues. The CDR3 protein is CASSEGRGRPDAEQFF. The sequenced CDR3 bases are TGTGCCAGCAGTGAGGGGAGGGGGCGCCCCGATGCT.

Comment on this clone: Germline and genes here are mouse. The read finishes 4 residues shy of the CDR3 end, and the germline J gene is used to complete it. This sequence joins TRBV19 and TRBJ2-3; D is unresolved. The germline CDR1 and CDR2 sequences are FNHDT and SITEND (reference sequence). This CDR3 has 15 amino acids. V was shortened by 1 base and J by 0 bases, with 9 bases between the two germline ends. The sequenced part of the CDR3 DNA is TGTGCCAGCAGTATAACGACATCTAGTGCAGAA. It yields the protein CASSITTSSAE. The full CDR3 sequence reads CASSITTSSAETLYF.

Details on this clone: The gene symbols are mouse symbols. The read falls 4 residues short of the CDR3 end, and the missing part is taken from the germline J gene. The same CDR3 is also encoded by other DNA sequences in this sample. The chain is built from TRBV14 and TRBJ2-1, with D possibly matching TRBD1 (6 bases). V lost 5 bases and J 0 bases, leaving 9 bases between the germline ends. The CDR3 has 14 residues. The germline V gene encodes CDR1 SGHDT and CDR2 FRDEAV. The CDR3 is CASRRDNNYAEQFF. The part of the CDR3 DNA that was read is TGTGCCAGCAGGAGGGACAATAACTATGCT.

Only a few counts were recorded for this clone. Mouse gene names apply. Read data end 4 residues before the CDR3 end; the end is taken from the germline J gene. This same CDR3 is encoded by further DNA sequences in the sample. The chain uses TRBV19 and TRBJ2-3, with 7 bases lining up with TRBD2. Germline CDR1 FNHDT, CDR2 SITEND (reference sequence). The CDR3 loop spans 15 amino acids. The V segment lost 3 bases and the J segment 0 bases; nucleotides outside the gene matches: 4. The CDR3 DNA, read in part, is TGTGCCAGCAGTAAGACTGGGAGTAGTGCAGAA. This codes for CASSKTGSSAE. The full-length CDR3 reads as CASSKTGSSAETLYF.

This clone turned up a few times. Gene names and germline match the mouse. The DNA read from the CDR3 is TGCACCTGCAGTGCAGAAACCCAGAACTATGCT. It specifies CTCSAETQNYA. The complete CDR3 sequence is CTCSAETQNYAEQFF. The rearrangement links TRBV1 to TRBJ2-1; D is ambiguous. Read coverage stops 4 residues before the CDR3 terminus; the germline J gene supplies the remainder. The V gene's germline CDR1 is NSQYPW and CDR2 LRSPGD (reference sequence). Deletions cut 0 bases from V and 1 base from J, with 7 bases between. This CDR3 has 15 residues. Full variable domain (remainder filled in from reference TRBV1 and TRBJ2-1): VTLLEQNPRWRLVPRGQAVNLRCILKNSQYPWMSWYQQDLQKQLQWLFTLRSPGDKEVKSLPGADYLATRVTDTELRLQVANMSQGRTLYCTCSAETQNYAEQFFGPGTRLTVL.

Only a few counts were recorded for this clone. The genes are named according to mouse. The sequence runs out 4 residues before the end of the CDR3; the remainder is reconstructed from the germline J gene. V and J are TRBV13-1 and TRBJ2-4, with 14 bases fitting TRBD2. CDR1 is NSHNY and CDR2 is SYGAGN in the germline V gene. With 4 bases clipped from V and 3 bases from J, the junction kept 4 bases outside the gene matches. This CDR3 has 16 residues. The chain's CDR3 is CASSLGLGGRQNTLYF. The covered CDR3 bases are TGTGCCAGCAGTCTGGGACTGGGGGGGCGCCAAAAC.

Of note for this clone: Gene names are the mouse ones. The read ends 4 residues shy of where the CDR3 ends; the end is completed using the germline J gene. This sample includes further DNA sequences coding for the same CDR3. The genes are TRBV31 and TRBJ2-2; TRBD2 matches at 10 bases. J was trimmed by 2 bases and V by 0 bases; bases with no gene match: 0. Germline CDR1 GKSSPN, CDR2 SITVG. CDR3 length: 15 amino acids. CDR3 bases read: TGTGCCTGGAGTCTACTGGGGGGGAACACCGGG. Translation gives CAWSLLGGNTG. The full CDR3 is CAWSLLGGNTGQLYF.

A remark on this clone: A far larger clone differs by one base, so this is likely a read error. The gene names here belong to mouse. The read terminates 3 residues ahead of where the CDR3 ends, so the germline J gene completes it. The gene calls are TRBV19 and TRBJ1-6, with 7 bases that match TRBD1. TRBJ1-6 is known as an ORF, though its function is uncertain. This CDR3 spans 13 amino acids. With 5 bases clipped from V and 5 bases from J, the junction kept 1 base outside the gene matches. Per germline, CDR1 FNHDT and CDR2 SITEND (reference sequence). CDR3 DNA (partial): TGTGCCAGCAGAGACAGGGATAATTCGCCC. Protein: CASRDRDNSP. The CDR3 in its entirety is CASRDRDNSPLYF.

For this clone: Gene names denote mouse genes. The observed sequence ends 4 residues before the CDR3 terminus, with the missing tail filled in from the germline J gene. The J gene is TRBJ2-2, the V gene TRBV13-3; D is perhaps TRBD1 (6 bases). This CDR3 contains 14 residues. V lost 3 bases and J lost 6, with 12 bases in between. Per germline, CDR1 NNHDY and CDR2 SYVADS. The sequenced part of the CDR3 DNA is TGTGCCAGCAGTGCACAGGGAGGGGCCGGG. It encodes CASSAQGGAG. The entire CDR3 sequence reads CASSAQGGAGQLYF.

Turning to this clone: The germline and genes are mouse ones. The read gets to within 3 residues of the CDR3 end, and the germline J gene fills in the rest. The chain links TRBV13-3 to TRBJ1-6; TRBD1 matches at 8 bases. TRBJ1-6 is designated an ORF whose function remains uncertain. The CDR3 extends over 14 amino acids. The germline V gene has CDR1 NNHDY and CDR2 SYVADS. After removal of 5 bases from V and 7 bases from J, the junction contained 5 bases not matched to a gene. CDR3 in amino acids: CASRDDRGNSPLYF. The sequenced part of the CDR3 DNA is TGTGCCAGCAGGGACGACAGGGGAAATTCGCCC.

This clone was observed a handful of times. Gene and germline names: mouse. The CDR3 protein is CTCSSWGGPPNSDYTF. The sequenced CDR3 bases are TGCACCTGCAGTTCCTGGGGGGGGCCACCAAACTCC. The V gene is TRBV1, the J gene TRBJ1-2; tentatively, D is TRBD1 (6 bases). The read ends 4 residues shy of where the CDR3 ends; the end is completed using the germline J gene. In germline, CDR1 is NSQYPW, CDR2 LRSPGD (reference sequence). This CDR3 is 16 amino acids long. Deletions cut 5 bases from V and 0 bases from J, with 16 bases between. Drawing the rest from reference TRBV1 and TRBJ1-2, the complete variable domain is VTLLEQNPRWRLVPRGQAVNLRCILKNSQYPWMSWYQQDLQKQLQWLFTLRSPGDKEVKSLPGADYLATRVTDTELRLQVANMSQGRTLYCTCSSWGGPPNSDYTFGSGTRLLVI.

This clone occurred a few times. Mouse gene names and germline throughout. The DNA ends 4 residues before the CDR3 does, and the rest of the CDR3 is filled in from the germline J gene. The chain is built from TRBV5 and TRBJ1-2; 11 nucleotides match TRBD1. CDR1 and CDR2 from the germline V gene are LGHNA and YNLKQL (reference sequence). The CDR3 has 14 residues. The CDR3: CASSQGTGGPDYTF. The CDR3 bases that were read are TGTGCCAGCAGCCAAGGGACAGGGGGCCCC.